The next 15 T cell receptor beta chains were all read from a single sample in a study of blood T cell repertoires in COVID-19. This table comes from immunoSEQ multiplex PCR, and its TCRdb copy is limited to in-frame clones, with some not included. The sample shows nearly 90,000 clones, roughly 88% of them seen only once. The source material was peripheral blood. These receptors all stem from a man aged 18 to 29 with COVID-19, enrolled during active disease.

The chain is built from TRBV9 and TRBJ2-7; TRBD2 is a possible D gene (6 bases). The length of the CDR3 is 13 residues. Germline CDR1 SGDLS, CDR2 YYNGEE. Deletions cut 3 bases from V and 4 bases from J, with 11 bases between. The CDR3 loop is CASSAGEGYEQYF. In DNA form, the CDR3 reads TGTGCCAGCAGCGCGGGAGAAGGTTACGAGCAGTACTTC.

V is TRBV28 and J is TRBJ2-7; 9 positions agree with TRBD2. The trim removed 3 bases at V and 2 bases at J, leaving 5 bases unmatched. This CDR3 region has 15 residues. Germline CDR1 is MDHEN and CDR2 is SYDVKM. CDR3 in DNA: TGTGCCAGCAGTTTCCCTCCTAGCGGGGCCTACGAGCAGTACTTC. This gives the protein CASSFPPSGAYEQYF.

The chain couples TRBV5-6 to TRBJ2-7; TRBD2 matches 12 bases. The CDR3 runs 18 residues. With V trimmed by 4 bases and J by 2 bases, 13 bases remained unmatched. CDR1 is SGHDT, CDR2 YYEEEE, per germline. CDR3 protein: CASSGLPPGLAGPYEQYF. The CDR3 nucleotides read TGTGCCAGCAGCGGCTTGCCACCGGGACTAGCGGGTCCCTACGAGCAGTACTTC. Full variable domain (remainder filled in from reference TRBV5-6 and TRBJ2-7): DAGVTQSPTHLIKTRGQQVTLRCSPKSGHDTVSWYQQALGQGPQFIFQYYEEEERQRGNFPDRFSGHQFPNYSSELNVNALLLGDSALYLCASSGLPPGLAGPYEQYFGPGTRLTVT.

The chain carries TRBV7-2 and TRBJ2-7; 7 nucleotides match TRBD2. Germline V CDR1 and CDR2: SGHTA, FQGNSA. Trimming removed 5 bases from V and 5 bases from J; junction bases left unmatched: 9. The CDR3 is 14 amino acids. The CDR3 region has the DNA TGTGCCAGCAGCCCGGGGAGGGGACGGGACGAGCAGTACTTC. The encoded protein is CASSPGRGRDEQYF.

The rearrangement joins TRBV28 to TRBJ2-7; 8 bases fit TRBD2. The CDR3 totals 16 residues. The germline V gene encodes CDR1 MDHEN and CDR2 SYDVKM. Trimming at V came to 5 bases and at J to 1 base, leaving 10 bases not matched to a gene. Here the CDR3 DNA reads TGTGCCAGCAGTCCCTCCTGGGGCGGGAGGTCCTACGAGCAGTACTTC. Its translation is CASSPSWGGRSYEQYF. Filled out from reference TRBV28 and TRBJ2-7, the complete variable domain reads DVKVTQSSRYLVKRTGEKVFLECVQDMDHENMFWYRQDPGLGLRLIYFSYDVKMKEKGDIPEGYSVSREKKERFSLILESASTNQTSMYLCASSPSWGGRSYEQYFGPGTRLTVT.

This chain uses TRBV6-5 with TRBJ1-5; TRBD1 aligns across 7 bases. The CDR3 is made up of 13 amino acids. Germline CDR1 and CDR2: MNHEY and SVGAGI. The V segment lost 5 bases and the J segment 6 bases; nucleotides outside the gene matches: 4. CDR3 sequence reads: CASSTGTAQPQHF. CDR3 bases: TGTGCCAGCAGTACGGGGACAGCTCAGCCCCAGCATTTT.

Only a few counts were recorded for this clone. The chain combines TRBV19 with TRBJ2-7; no clear D gene. The V end was cut by 5 bases, the J end by 3 bases, with 14 bases between. The CDR3 spans 14 residues. Germline-derived CDR1 and CDR2 are LNHDA and SQIVND (reference sequence). The CDR3 DNA sequence: TGTGCCAGTAGTCTCCGGGTCCAACACTACGAGCAGTACTTC. It encodes CASSLRVQHYEQYF.

The chain has TRBV24-1 and TRBJ2-1; TRBD2 agrees at 9 bases. The trim removed 2 bases at V and 4 bases at J, leaving 5 bases unmatched. This CDR3 has 16 amino acids. Germline CDR1 KGHDR, CDR2 SFDVKD. The CDR3 sequence: CATSDWREGQYNEQFF. In nucleotides, the CDR3 is TGTGCCACCAGTGATTGGCGGGAGGGCCAGTACAATGAGCAGTTCTTC.

The rearrangement links TRBV2 to TRBJ2-7; TRBD1 agrees at 7 bases. Germline trimming cut 5 bases from V and 2 bases from J; bases unmatched to any gene: 3. The CDR3 extends over 13 amino acids. CDR1 and CDR2 from the germline V gene are SNHLY and FYNNEI. The CDR3 DNA reads as TGTGCCAGCAGTCTGGACAGGACCTACGAGCAGTACTTC. Translating gives CASSLDRTYEQYF.

The chain employs TRBV4-1 and TRBJ2-7; D might be TRBD2 (6 bases). The germline CDR1 and CDR2 sequences are MGHRA and YSYEKL. This CDR3 comprises 17 residues. The V end lost 1 base, the J end lost 2 bases, and 18 bases lay between the germline ends. The CDR3 spells CASSQVVGRTKPYEQYF. CDR3 DNA sequence: TGCGCCAGCAGCCAAGTAGTGGGCAGGACTAAACCCTACGAGCAGTACTTC.

CDR3 residues: CASSFAYEQYF. The CDR3 DNA sequence: TGTGCCAGCAGCTTCGCCTACGAGCAGTACTTC. The genes are TRBV7-2 and TRBJ2-7, with no clear D. CDR1 and CDR2 from the germline V gene are SGHTA and FQGNSA. The length of the CDR3 is 11 residues. With 3 bases removed from V and 2 bases from J, the gap between germline ends came to 2 bases.

This chain connects TRBV11-2 to TRBJ2-7; 7 bases are a match to TRBD1. The CDR3 is made up of 14 amino acids. CDR1 SGHAT and CDR2 FQNNGV come from the germline V gene. V dropped 1 base and J dropped 6; count of bases not matched to a gene: 6. The CDR3 spells CASSLGPQGIEQYF. The CDR3 bases are TGTGCCAGCAGCTTAGGGCCACAGGGGATCGAGCAGTACTTC.

This chain uses TRBV7-7 with TRBJ2-5; D may be TRBD2 (6 bases). Per the germline V gene, CDR1 is SSHAT and CDR2 is FNYEAQ (reference sequence). This CDR3 has 15 residues. Trimming cost V 5 bases and J 2 bases, with 15 bases left between them. CDR3 nucleotides: TGTGCCAGCAGCCGTACCGGGACTTCACAAGAGACCCAGTACTTC. This sequence encodes CASSRTGTSQETQYF.

The rearrangement links TRBV7-2 to TRBJ1-6; TRBD1 is a possible D gene (5 bases). The CDR3 length is 14 residues. V lost 4 bases and J 8 bases, leaving 12 bases between the germline ends. Looked up from germline, CDR1 is SGHTA and CDR2 is FQGNSA. The CDR3 sequence: CASSSQGTDSPLHF. In nucleotides, the CDR3 is TGTGCCAGCAGCTCCCAGGGTACCGATTCACCCCTCCACTTT.

The sample holds a few counts of this clone. The rearrangement uses TRBV28 and TRBJ2-1; TRBD2 matches at 10 bases. The CDR3 contains 16 residues. Germline CDR1 and CDR2: MDHEN and SYDVKM. J gave up 4 bases and V 10 bases, and 13 bases lay outside the gene matches. CDR3 DNA: TGTGCCACCCACCCGGAGCGGGAGGGCCTATACAATGAGCAGTTCTTC. The encoded protein is CATHPEREGLYNEQFF.